A selection of T cell receptor beta chains follows, all from one sample in a study of T cells in tuberculosis. Measured with immunoSEQ multiplex PCR; TCRdb has only the in-frame clones, and not every one. Among around 29,000 clones, 90% to 95% were seen once, and the ten largest hold 4% to 5.5%. The source material was PBMCs. The origin of the receptors is a donor aged 10 to 29 with latent tuberculosis or without tuberculosis infection. CDR3s include the opening cysteine and the closing phenylalanine or tryptophan. D genes are given only for firm matches. Not all rows give a size; the values are once, few, many and, for expanded clones, a class.

TGTGCCATCACAGCTAGCTTGGGCTACGAGCAGTACTTC | CAITASLGYEQYF | - | TRBJ2-7 | TRBV10-3 | -
TGTGCCAGCAGTCTACTACGCACTGAAGCTTTCTTT | CASSLLRTEAFF | - | TRBJ1-1 | TRBV21-1 | -
TGTGCCAGCAGTTTCCAACCGACTAGCGGGGCAAACTACGAGCAGTACTTC | CASSFQPTSGANYEQYF | TRBD2 | TRBJ2-7 | TRBV28 | -
TGCAGCGTTGAGTACCGACAGGGGGCCTCTGAGCAGTACTTC | CSVEYRQGASEQYF | TRBD1 | TRBJ2-7 | TRBV29-1 | -
TGCGCCAGCAGCTTGCGTACTAGCGGGTTGAACTCGGGTGTCTACGAGCAGTACTTC | CASSLRTSGLNSGVYEQYF | TRBD2 | TRBJ2-7 | TRBV5-1 | -
TGTGCCAGCAGACAAACAGGGGGTAGCACCGGGGAGCTGTTTTTT | CASRQTGGSTGELFF | TRBD1 | TRBJ2-2 | TRBV7-2 | -
TGTGCCAGCAGCGTAGGGGACATTCTAGGGGCGGAGCTGTTTTTT | CASSVGDILGAELFF | - | TRBJ2-2 | TRBV9 | -
TGTGCCAGCAGTTTGCACAGACGCTACGAGCAGTACTTC | CASSLHRRYEQYF | - | TRBJ2-7 | TRBV28 | -
TGTGCCTGGGCCACAGGGGGCTCCTACAATGAGCAGTTCTTC | CAWATGGSYNEQFF | TRBD1 | TRBJ2-1 | TRBV30 | once
TGCGCCAGCAGTGGCAGAAATCAGCCCCAGCATTTT | CASSGRNQPQHF | - | TRBJ1-5 | TRBV10-2 | -
TGTGCCAGCAGTTTCACCGGGACAGGCCCCTACGAGCAGTACTTC | CASSFTGTGPYEQYF | TRBD1 | TRBJ2-7 | TRBV27 | -
TGCGCCAGCAGCTTGAAGTTAGGGGTCGGGAGCGAGCAGTACTTC | CASSLKLGVGSEQYF | - | TRBJ2-7 | TRBV5-1 | -
TGTGCTAGCAGCGCAAAACTAGCCGCCGAGCAGTACTTC | CASSAKLAAEQYF | - | TRBJ2-7 | TRBV7-7 | -
TGTGCCAGTCACCTCCGACCCCGGACAGGGATCTACGAGCAGTACTTC | CASHLRPRTGIYEQYF | - | TRBJ2-7 | TRBV7-5 | -
TGTGCCAGCAGCGTGACGGGACAGGGGTATTCCATCACTGAAGCTTTCTTT | CASSVTGQGYSITEAFF | TRBD1 | TRBJ1-1 | TRBV9 | -
TGTGCCAGCTCACCACGGACGACAGGGCTCCTAAGTTCTGGGGCCAACGTCCTGACTTTC | CASSPRTTGLLSSGANVLTF | TRBD1 | TRBJ2-6 | TRBV18 | -
TGTGCCAGCAGCTTCTCGTGGGAGGGTGTCTACGAGCAGTACTTC | CASSFSWEGVYEQYF | TRBD2 | TRBJ2-7 | TRBV5-5 | medium-sized
TGTGCCAGCAGCCCACAGGCTAGCGGGGGCTACGAGCAGTACTTC | CASSPQASGGYEQYF | TRBD2 | TRBJ2-7 | TRBV11-2 | -
TGTGCCATCAGCCCGACTAGCGGGAGGAATAACGAGCAGTACTTC | CAISPTSGRNNEQYF | TRBD2 | TRBJ2-7 | TRBV10-3 | -
TGTGCCAGCAGCCCTAGCGGGAGGGGGTACGAGCAGTACTTC | CASSPSGRGYEQYF | TRBD2 | TRBJ2-7 | TRBV7-2 | -
TGTGCCAGCAGCGGAGGACAGCGCACAGATACGCAGTATTTT | CASSGGQRTDTQYF | - | TRBJ2-3 | TRBV7-9 | -
TGTGCCAGCAGTTCGGGGGGGACATCCTACGAGCAGTACTTC | CASSSGGTSYEQYF | TRBD2 | TRBJ2-7 | TRBV28 | -
TGCGCCAGCAGCCAAGCGGATAGCGGGGGGCCCGGGGGTGAGCAGTTCTTC | CASSQADSGGPGGEQFF | TRBD2 | TRBJ2-1 | TRBV4-3 | -
TGCGCCAGCAGCCTCGAGGTAACGGGAGGACCCGAGCAGTACTTC | CASSLEVTGGPEQYF | TRBD2 | TRBJ2-7 | TRBV4-1 | -
TGTGCCAGCAGTTTATTACTTTTCTATGGCTACACCTTC | CASSLLLFYGYTF | - | TRBJ1-2 | TRBV5-8 | -
TGTGCCAGCAGTTACGGCCAGGGACAGGGGAAATACGAGCAGTACTTC | CASSYGQGQGKYEQYF | TRBD1 | TRBJ2-7 | TRBV6-6 | -
TGTGCCAGCAGCCTCCGGGATCCTAGCACAGATACGCAGTATTTT | CASSLRDPSTDTQYF | - | TRBJ2-3 | TRBV6-5 | -
TGTGCCAGCAGCCCCCTTCGGGAGCCGGGCGGGGAGCTGTTTTTT | CASSPLREPGGELFF | - | TRBJ2-2 | TRBV7-9 | -
TGTGCCAGCGGGGGGAGGGAGACCCCGTACAATGAGCAGTTCTTC | CASGGRETPYNEQFF | TRBD2 | TRBJ2-1 | TRBV6-6 | -
TGCGCCAGCAGCCCCAGGGTTCAGACAACCGGGGAGCTGTTTTTT | CASSPRVQTTGELFF | - | TRBJ2-2 | TRBV5-1 | -
TGTGCCAGCAGCCAAGATCCCGGTACAGATACGCAGTATTTT | CASSQDPGTDTQYF | - | TRBJ2-3 | TRBV14 | -
TGTGCCAGCAGTTTATCCGCGGGGGCGCATCAAGGCTACACCTTC | CASSLSAGAHQGYTF | - | TRBJ1-2 | TRBV27 | -
TGTGCCAGCAGATCGGTATCCTACGAGCAGTACTTC | CASRSVSYEQYF | - | TRBJ2-7 | TRBV28 | -
TGTGCCAGCAGTGACGGAGCCTACAATGAGCAGTTCTTC | CASSDGAYNEQFF | - | TRBJ2-1 | TRBV2 | -
TGTGCCAGCAGGGCAGGGGGAGTCAACAATGAGCAGTTCTTC | CASRAGGVNNEQFF | TRBD1 | TRBJ2-1 | TRBV6-5 | -
TGTGCCAGCAGTTTTTCTTTAACCGGGGAGCTGTTTTTT | CASSFSLTGELFF | - | TRBJ2-2 | TRBV28 | -
TGTGCCAGTGACAGGACAGGGGGGAGCAATCAGCCCCAGCATTTT | CASDRTGGSNQPQHF | TRBD1 | TRBJ1-5 | TRBV19 | few
TGTGCCAGCAGCGTGCGTACCACTAGCACAGATACGCAGTATTTT | CASSVRTTSTDTQYF | - | TRBJ2-3 | TRBV9 | -
TGTGCCAGCAGTTCTCCGGGACAGGGACCCAACGAGCAGTACTTC | CASSSPGQGPNEQYF | TRBD1 | TRBJ2-7 | TRBV28 | -
TGCGCCAGCAGCTTGGCCGAGGCTAGCAGTCACACCGGGGAGCTGTTTTTT | CASSLAEASSHTGELFF | - | TRBJ2-2 | TRBV5-1 | -
TGTGCCAGTAACGACTGGAGCTCCTACAATGAGCAGTTCTTC | CASNDWSSYNEQFF | - | TRBJ2-1 | TRBV6-1 | -
TGTGCCAGTAGTACGTCGACAGGGGGCACAGATACGCAGTATTTT | CASSTSTGGTDTQYF | TRBD1 | TRBJ2-3 | TRBV19 | -
TGTGCCAGCAGTTTATTGCCGCGTCGGGGGTCAAATTCCTACGAGCAGTACTTC | CASSLLPRRGSNSYEQYF | - | TRBJ2-7 | TRBV28 | -
TGTGCCAGCAGCCAGGATCGTCGAACAGTTTCCAATCAGCCCCAGCATTTT | CASSQDRRTVSNQPQHF | - | TRBJ1-5 | TRBV9 | -
TGTGCCAGCAGCCAAGATAAGGGACTAGCTAGACAGCAGTACTTC | CASSQDKGLARQQYF | TRBD2 | TRBJ2-7 | TRBV4-2 | -
TGTGCCAGCAGCCTAGATAGCGGGAACTACAATGAGCAGTTCTTC | CASSLDSGNYNEQFF | TRBD2 | TRBJ2-1 | TRBV4-2 | -
TGTGCCATCAGGGCCCGGACTAGCGGGCAAGAGACCCAGTACTTC | CAIRARTSGQETQYF | TRBD2 | TRBJ2-5 | TRBV10-3 | -
TGTGCCAGCAGTTTTGCTAGCGGGAACTACGAGCAGTACTTC | CASSFASGNYEQYF | TRBD2 | TRBJ2-7 | TRBV27 | -
TGTGCCAGCAGTGATGGGCGGGGCACAGATACGCAGTATTTT | CASSDGRGTDTQYF | - | TRBJ2-3 | TRBV2 | -
TGTGCCAGCAGTTTATTCAGGGTCTCCTCTGGAAACACCATATATTTT | CASSLFRVSSGNTIYF | - | TRBJ1-3 | TRBV28 | -
TGTGCCAGCTCACCCCGAAGGGGTAATCGGGGGGTTGCCCACAATGAGCAGTTCTTC | CASSPRRGNRGVAHNEQFF | TRBD2 | TRBJ2-1 | TRBV18 | -
TGTGCCAGCCACGGGGGGACTCCCAACTATGGCTACACCTTC | CASHGGTPNYGYTF | - | TRBJ1-2 | TRBV10-3 | -
TGTGCCAGCAGCCGACTAGCGGGAGGTGGGGATGAGCAGTTCTTC | CASSRLAGGGDEQFF | TRBD2 | TRBJ2-1 | TRBV7-9 | -